The rows below give T cell receptor beta chains drawn from one sample of a study of OX40 agonist ivuxolimab in advanced cancers. TCRdb's copy holds only in-frame clones and misses some; the assay was immunoSEQ multiplex PCR. The table has about 79,000 clones, about 90% seen once. Sample: CD4+ or CD8+ T cells sorted from blood, taken in a trial of the OX40 agonist ivuxolimab. These receptors came from an adult with an advanced solid tumor such as melanoma, head and neck, liver or kidney cancer. Both conserved end residues are trimmed from each CDR3.

TRBV18,TRBJ2-3,ASPRTGGSADTQY
TRBV18,TRBJ2-2,ASSPPAGELF
TRBV5-1,TRBJ1-4,ASSLGQGEKLF
TRBV6-5,TRBJ1-3,ASSRGILSGNTIY
TRBV5-1,TRBJ2-3,ASRIWDTITDTQY
TRBV4-1,TRBJ1-2,ASSQTGRLGYT
TRBV5-4,TRBJ2-5,ASSLGDSKETQY
TRBV11-2,TRBJ2-4,ASSLGSKNIQY
TRBV6-6,TRBJ1-2,ASCSGEAYGYT
TRBV13,TRBJ1-6,ASSPGTGSSYNSPLH
TRBV7-9,TRBJ1-3,ASSSLTRTGKNTIY
TRBV5-1,TRBJ1-3,ASSRDGSGNTIY
TRBV11-2,TRBJ2-1,ASSLDGFGQGSDEQF
TRBV6-5,TRBJ1-1,ASSPTAAEAF
TRBV5-1,TRBJ2-3,ASSFGGGIGTDTQY
TRBV10-2,TRBJ2-1,ASSRTSGGSSYNEQF
TRBV5-1,TRBJ1-6,ASCPGTENSPLH
TRBV7-9,TRBJ1-2,ASKGYT
TRBV5-1,TRBJ1-2,ASSGPDRPNYGYT
TRBV11-3,TRBJ2-3,ASSLDGDTQY
TRBV9,TRBJ2-3,ASSVGVSSTDTQY
TRBV6-5,TRBJ2-3,ASSYSFWSTDTQY
TRBV2,TRBJ1-2,ASTNTPRGYT
TRBV18,TRBJ2-5,ASSPRGSGQETQY
TRBV7-7,TRBJ2-5,ASSLSSGGLETQY
TRBV30,TRBJ2-7,AWDRTRSYEQY
TRBV11-2,TRBJ2-2,ASSLEAGELF
TRBV7-8,TRBJ1-5,ASSLTRVAGNQPQH
TRBV5-1,TRBJ2-2,ASSSVGTGELF
TRBV6-1,TRBJ1-6,ASNPDRSGNSPLH
TRBV2,TRBJ1-2,ASSPQGSEGYT
TRBV7-9,TRBJ1-4,ASSSTGASNEKLF
TRBV7-8,TRBJ2-2,ASSSYRVANTGELF
TRBV5-1,TRBJ2-5,ASSSHRTSATQETQY
TRBV5-8,TRBJ1-5,ASSLGAGSNQPQH
TRBV19,TRBJ1-1,ASSARLKMNTEAF
TRBV5-4,TRBJ2-6,ASSLYGTGHSGANVLT
TRBV10-2,TRBJ2-1,ASRTGEIEQF
TRBV11-2,TRBJ1-5,ASSWGWDQPQH
TRBV18,TRBJ2-5,ASSPDKTETQY
TRBV6-5,TRBJ1-3,ASRDSTGNTIY
TRBV10-2,TRBJ1-6,ASSGDTYIGNSPLH
TRBV7-9,TRBJ2-3,ASSLPGGSATDTQY
TRBV28,TRBJ1-5,ASSLGQGVDQPQH